Detailed here is one TCR beta chain. Authors' analysis steps: For nucleated cells, counts were estimated from reference gene primer amplification. TCRdb's table, derived via immunoSEQ multiplex PCR, lists solely in-frame clones and lacks some. D and trimming come from the DNA, and the V and J calls and clone size come from that table. The table lists about 440,000 clones, 90% of them singletons. Trimming pared 1 base from V and 2 bases from J, leaving 5 bases between. The CDR3 has 12 residues. The germline V gene has CDR1 GTSNPN and CDR2 SVGIG (reference sequence). This record belongs to a study of blood T cell repertoires in COVID-19. Cohort placement rested on clinical history that participants reported themselves.

The material sequenced was PBMCs or T cells enriched from blood (not recorded which). This TCR derives from a man younger than 35 who had recovered from COVID-19. V usage is TRBV30 and J usage is TRBJ1-1; the D is unclear. The CDR3 nucleotides are TGTGCCTGGAGTGCAACAAACACTGAAGCTTTCTTT. Amino acid sequence: CAWSATNTEAFF.